This TCR beta chain appears in the sequencing data of a study of chemoradiotherapy in HPV16-positive cancers. Study as a whole: Candidate HPV-specific clones and shared TCR motifs came from a couple of HPV16-positive patients.

Points from the study as a whole: In HPV16-positive patients, HPV-responsive T-cell expansion tracked better recurrence-free survival. Non-HPV-specific T cells did not expand in tumors during treatment, whereas candidate HPV-specific clones and E7-related motifs did.

Data came from immunoSEQ multiplex PCR; TCRdb stores just in-frame clones and leaves some out. The sample has roughly 16,000 clones; 85% to 95% are singletons. The germline V and J ends were trimmed by 3 bases and 10 bases, with 18 bases remaining between them. This CDR3 contains 14 residues. From germline, CDR1 is LGHNT and CDR2 FRNRAP. In regard to this clone: Its antigen is unidentified.

Repertoires were sampled repeatedly during chemoradiotherapy. This sample comprised blood, obtained from a patient who underwent chemoradiotherapy. The V gene is TRBV12-5, the J gene TRBJ1-1, with a possible D match to TRBD1 (5 bases). This TCR came from a human donor with HPV-associated anogenital cancer. CDR3 in DNA: TGTGCTAGTGGTTTCTCTCGAGGGGTAAGAGGAGCTTTCTTT. This codes for CASGFSRGVRGAFF.